This TCR beta chain was sequenced during a study of radiotherapy plus CTLA-4 blockade in lung cancer. Points from the study as a whole: Radiotherapy with ipilimumab was followed by blood expansion of tumor-derived clones. How blood T cell clones changed early, along with interferon-beta, reportedly forecast response best.

Focal radiation with ipilimumab CTLA-4 blockade was given to patients with chemo-refractory metastatic non-small-cell lung cancer. Only in-frame clones appear in the TCRdb table, and some are missing; sequencing was by immunoSEQ multiplex PCR. The sample includes under 110,000 clones, under 90% of them seen just once. Concerning this clone: The target antigen is unknown.

V shed 0 bases and J shed 1 base, with 3 bases lying between them. The CDR3 is 13 amino acids. Per the germline V gene, CDR1 is SGDLS and CDR2 is YYNGEE. The sequence was obtained from a human donor with non-small cell lung cancer that progressed on radiotherapy plus ipilimumab. Some clones in this sample may be carry-over from other donors' samples. The V call is TRBV9, the J call TRBJ2-3, with D unresolved. This sample comprised peripheral blood, obtained from a patient treated with radiotherapy plus ipilimumab. CDR3 in DNA: TGTGCCAGCAGCGTAGGGGGCACAGATACGCAGTATTTT. Residues: CASSVGGTDTQYF. The complete variable domain, with remaining parts taken from reference TRBV9 and TRBJ2-3, reads DSGVTQTPKHLITATGQRVTLRCSPRSGDLSVYWYQQSLDQGLQFLIQYYNGEERAKGNILERFSAQQFPDLHSELNLSSLELGDSALYFCASSVGGTDTQYFGPGTRLTVL.